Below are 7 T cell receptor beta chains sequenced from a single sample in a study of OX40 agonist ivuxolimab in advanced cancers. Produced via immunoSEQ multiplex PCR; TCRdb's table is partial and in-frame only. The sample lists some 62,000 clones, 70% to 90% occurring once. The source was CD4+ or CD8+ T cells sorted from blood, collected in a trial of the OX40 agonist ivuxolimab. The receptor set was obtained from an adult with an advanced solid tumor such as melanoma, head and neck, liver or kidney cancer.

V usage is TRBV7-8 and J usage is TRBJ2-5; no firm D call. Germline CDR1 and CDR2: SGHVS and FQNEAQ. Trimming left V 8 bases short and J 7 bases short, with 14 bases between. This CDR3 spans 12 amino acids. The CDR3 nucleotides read TGTGCCAGCCGGGCGTCGGGTGGGACCCAGTACTTC. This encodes CASRASGGTQYF. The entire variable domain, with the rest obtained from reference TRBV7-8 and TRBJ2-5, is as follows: GAGVSQSPRYKVAKRGQDVALRCDPISGHVSLFWYQQALGQGPEFLTYFQNEAQLDKSGLPSDRFFAERPEGSVSTLKIQRTQQEDSAVYLCASRASGGTQYFGPGTRLLVL.

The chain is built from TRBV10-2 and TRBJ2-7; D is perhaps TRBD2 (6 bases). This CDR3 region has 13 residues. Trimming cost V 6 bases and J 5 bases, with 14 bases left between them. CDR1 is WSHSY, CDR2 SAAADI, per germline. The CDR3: CASRPSADHEQYF. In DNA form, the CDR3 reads TGCGCCAGCAGGCCTAGCGCCGACCACGAGCAGTACTTC.

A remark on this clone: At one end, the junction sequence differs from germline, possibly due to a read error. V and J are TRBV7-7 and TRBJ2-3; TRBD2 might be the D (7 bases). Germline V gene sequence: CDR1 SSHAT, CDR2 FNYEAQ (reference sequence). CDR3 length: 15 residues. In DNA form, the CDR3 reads TGTGCTAGCAGCTTAGAGGGGGGGTCAGCAGATACGCAGTATTTT. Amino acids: CASSLEGGSADTQYF.

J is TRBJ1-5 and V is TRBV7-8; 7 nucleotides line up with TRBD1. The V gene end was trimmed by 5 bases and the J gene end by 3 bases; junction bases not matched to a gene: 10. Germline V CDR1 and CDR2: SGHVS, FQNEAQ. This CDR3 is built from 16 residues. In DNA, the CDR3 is TGTGCCAGCAGCCCGTCCCGAACAGGGGACAATCAGCCCCAGCATTTT. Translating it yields CASSPSRTGDNQPQHF.

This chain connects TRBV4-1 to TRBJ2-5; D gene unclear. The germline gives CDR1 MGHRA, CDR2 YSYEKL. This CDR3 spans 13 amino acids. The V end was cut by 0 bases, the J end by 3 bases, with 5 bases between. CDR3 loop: CASSQDQEETQYF. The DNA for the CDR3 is TGCGCCAGCAGCCAAGATCAGGAAGAGACCCAGTACTTC.

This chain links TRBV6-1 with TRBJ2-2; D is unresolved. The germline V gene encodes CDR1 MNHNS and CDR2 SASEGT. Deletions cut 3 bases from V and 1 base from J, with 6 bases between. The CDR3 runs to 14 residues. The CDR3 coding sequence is TGTGCCAGCAGTGACTCTATGAACACCGGGGAGCTGTTTTTT. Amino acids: CASSDSMNTGELFF.

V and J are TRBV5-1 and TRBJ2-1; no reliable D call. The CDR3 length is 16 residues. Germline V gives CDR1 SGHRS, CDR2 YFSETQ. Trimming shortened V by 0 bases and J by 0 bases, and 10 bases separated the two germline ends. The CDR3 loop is CASSLAVSPSYNEQFF. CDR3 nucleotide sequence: TGCGCCAGCAGCTTGGCGGTGTCACCCTCCTACAATGAGCAGTTCTTC.